This TCR beta chain was identified in a study of T cells in Graves' hyperthyroidism and ophthalmopathy. This clonotype was seen ten or more times. From RNA transcripts, TCR beta CDR3 regions were amplified. Carried out on the TCR CDR3, a first-round RT-PCR used the HTBI primer set. TCRdb re-analysed the multiplex PCR reads in MiXCR, keeping a single row per CDR3 protein. This sample yields 300,000 to 400,000 distinct CDR3 sequences, of which roughly 21% are seen a single time; 50% belongs to the top ten. Germline assignment: CDR1 MNHNS and CDR2 SASEGT. Trimming removed 5 bases from V and 5 bases from J, with 9 bases in between. The CDR3 totals 12 residues.

The chain uses TRBV6-1 and TRBJ2-5; D assignment may be TRBD1 or TRBD2 (5 bases each). This TCR derives from a woman aged 45-60 years with Graves' hyperthyroidism. The sample was blood. The CDR3 region has the DNA TGTGCCAGCAGTTCGGGGCGCGAGACCCAGTACTTC. Its translation: CASSSGRETQYF.